This T cell receptor beta chain was identified in a study of lymphopenia after photon versus proton radiotherapy. CDR3 length: 16 residues. From germline, CDR1 is SGHDT and CDR2 YYEEEE. Trimming removed 1 base from V and 4 bases from J; junction bases left unmatched: 8. This clone appeared once. TCRdb's table, derived via immunoSEQ multiplex PCR, lists solely in-frame clones and lacks some. The sample shows 70,000 or so clones, about nine tenths of them seen only once. The chain joins TRBV5-6 to TRBJ2-7; 10 bases align to TRBD2. This TCR was recovered from a woman aged 40 to 55 with cholangiocarcinoma. The sequences come from peripheral blood, collected from a patient treated with photon-based radiotherapy. DNA for the CDR3: TGTGCCAGCAGCTTGTCCGTCACTAGCGGGACATACGAGCAGTACTTC. Protein: CASSLSVTSGTYEQYF. The full variable domain, with the rest looked up from reference TRBV5-6 and TRBJ2-7, is DAGVTQSPTHLIKTRGQQVTLRCSPKSGHDTVSWYQQALGQGPQFIFQYYEEEERQRGNFPDRFSGHQFPNYSSELNVNALLLGDSALYLCASSLSVTSGTYEQYFGPGTRLTVT.